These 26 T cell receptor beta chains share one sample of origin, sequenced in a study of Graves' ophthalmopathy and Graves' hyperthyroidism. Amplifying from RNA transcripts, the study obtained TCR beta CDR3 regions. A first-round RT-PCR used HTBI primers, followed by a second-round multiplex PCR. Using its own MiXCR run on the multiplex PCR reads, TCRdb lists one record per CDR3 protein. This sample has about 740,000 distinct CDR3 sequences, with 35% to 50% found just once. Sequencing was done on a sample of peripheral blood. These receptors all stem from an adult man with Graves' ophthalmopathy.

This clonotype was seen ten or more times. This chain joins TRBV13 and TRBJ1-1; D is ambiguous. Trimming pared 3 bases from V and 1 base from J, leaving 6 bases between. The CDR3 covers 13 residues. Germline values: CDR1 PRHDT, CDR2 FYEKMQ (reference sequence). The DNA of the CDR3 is TGTGCCAGCAGCTTTCGGAGGAACACTGAAGCTTTCTTT. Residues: CASSFRRNTEAFF.

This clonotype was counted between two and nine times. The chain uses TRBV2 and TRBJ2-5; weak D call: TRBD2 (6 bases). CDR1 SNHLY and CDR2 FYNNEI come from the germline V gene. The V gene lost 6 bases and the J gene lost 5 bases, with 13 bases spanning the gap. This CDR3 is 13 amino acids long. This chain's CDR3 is CASRRGLRETQYF. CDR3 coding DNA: TGTGCCAGCAGGCGGGGTCTACGGGAGACCCAGTACTTC.

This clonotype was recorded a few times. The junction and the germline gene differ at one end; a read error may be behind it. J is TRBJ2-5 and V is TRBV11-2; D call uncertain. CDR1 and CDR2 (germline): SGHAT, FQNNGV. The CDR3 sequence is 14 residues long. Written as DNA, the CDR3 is TGTGCCAGCAGCTTAGCGTGGGAACAAGGGACCCAGTACTTC. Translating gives CASSLAWEQGTQYF.

This chain's CDR3 is CSVGLAGWYNEQFF. The CDR3 coding sequence is TGCAGCGTTGGACTAGCGGGATGGTACAATGAGCAGTTCTTC. V and J are TRBV29-1 and TRBJ2-1, with 11 bases fitting TRBD2. CDR3 length: 14 residues. Trimming at V came to 4 bases and at J to 4 bases, leaving 3 bases not matched to a gene. Germline lookup yields CDR1 SQVTM and CDR2 ANQGSEA.

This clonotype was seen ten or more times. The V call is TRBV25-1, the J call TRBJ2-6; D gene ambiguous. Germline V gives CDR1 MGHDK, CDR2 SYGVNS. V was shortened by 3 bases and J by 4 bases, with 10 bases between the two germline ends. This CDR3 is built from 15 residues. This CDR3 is CASSEPGLGANVLTF. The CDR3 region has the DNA TGTGCCAGCAGTGAGCCCGGGTTGGGGGCCAACGTCCTGACTTTC. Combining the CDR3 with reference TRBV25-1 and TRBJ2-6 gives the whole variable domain EADIYQTPRYLVIGTGKKITLECSQTMGHDKMYWYQQDPGMELHLIHYSYGVNSTEKGDLSSESTVSRIRTEHFPLTLESARPSHTSQYLCASSEPGLGANVLTFGAGSRLTVL.

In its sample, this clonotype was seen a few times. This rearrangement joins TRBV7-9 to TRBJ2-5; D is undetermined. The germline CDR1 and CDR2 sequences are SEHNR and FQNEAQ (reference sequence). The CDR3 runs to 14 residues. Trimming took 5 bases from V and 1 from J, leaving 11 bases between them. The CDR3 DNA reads TGTGCCAGCAGCACGGTGGTCCTCCAAGAGACCCAGTACTTC. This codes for CASSTVVLQETQYF.

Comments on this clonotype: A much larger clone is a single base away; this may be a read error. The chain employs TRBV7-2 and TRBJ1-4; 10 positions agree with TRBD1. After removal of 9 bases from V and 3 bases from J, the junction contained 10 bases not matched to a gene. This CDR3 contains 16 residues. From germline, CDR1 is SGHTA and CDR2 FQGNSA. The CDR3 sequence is CASMGQGKLANEKLFF. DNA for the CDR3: TGTGCCAGTATGGGACAGGGGAAGCTAGCTAATGAAAAACTGTTTTTT.

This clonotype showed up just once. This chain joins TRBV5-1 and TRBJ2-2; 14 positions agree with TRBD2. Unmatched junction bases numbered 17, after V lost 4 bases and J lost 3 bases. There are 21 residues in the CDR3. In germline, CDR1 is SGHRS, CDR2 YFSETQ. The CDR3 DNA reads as TGCGCCAGCAGCCCCGGTGGGGGACTAGCGGGAGTAGAGAGGGACACCGGGGAGCTGTTTTTT. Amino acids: CASSPGGGLAGVERDTGELFF.

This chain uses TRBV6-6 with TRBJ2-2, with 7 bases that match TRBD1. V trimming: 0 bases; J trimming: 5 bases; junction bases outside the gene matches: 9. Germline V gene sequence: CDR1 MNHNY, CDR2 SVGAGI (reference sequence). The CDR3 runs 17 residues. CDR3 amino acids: CASSYSIRGYETGELFF. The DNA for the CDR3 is TGTGCCAGCAGTTACTCGATCAGGGGGTATGAGACCGGGGAGCTGTTTTTT.

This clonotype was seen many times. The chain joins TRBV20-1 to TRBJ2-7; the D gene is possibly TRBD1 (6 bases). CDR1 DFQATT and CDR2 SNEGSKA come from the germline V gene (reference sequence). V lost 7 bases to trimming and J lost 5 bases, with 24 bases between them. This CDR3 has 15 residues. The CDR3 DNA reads TGCAGTGTCCCCGAGGCTCAGGGGAGATCGAACGAGCAGTACTTC. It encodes CSVPEAQGRSNEQYF.

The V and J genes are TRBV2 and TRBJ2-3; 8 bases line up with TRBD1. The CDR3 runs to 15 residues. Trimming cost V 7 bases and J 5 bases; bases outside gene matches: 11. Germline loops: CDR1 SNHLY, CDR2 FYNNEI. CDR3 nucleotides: TGTGCCAGCATCTTGCAGGGGGCATCCGTAGATACGCAGTATTTT. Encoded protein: CASILQGASVDTQYF.

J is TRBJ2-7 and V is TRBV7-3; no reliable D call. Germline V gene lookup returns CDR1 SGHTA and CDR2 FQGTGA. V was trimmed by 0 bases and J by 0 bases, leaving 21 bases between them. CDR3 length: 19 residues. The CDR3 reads CASSLTSHNRVSYSYEQYF. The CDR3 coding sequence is TGTGCCAGCAGCTTAACGTCTCATAATCGGGTTTCCTACTCCTACGAGCAGTACTTC.

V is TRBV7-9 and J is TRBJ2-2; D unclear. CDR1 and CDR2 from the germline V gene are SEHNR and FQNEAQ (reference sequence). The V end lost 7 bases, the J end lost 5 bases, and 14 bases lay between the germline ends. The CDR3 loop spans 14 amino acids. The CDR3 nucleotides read TGTGCCAGCATAAAGAGTGGAATGACCGGGGAGCTGTTTTTT. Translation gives CASIKSGMTGELFF. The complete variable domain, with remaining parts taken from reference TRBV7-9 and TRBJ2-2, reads DTGVSQNPRHKITKRGQNVTFRCDPISEHNRLYWYRQTLGQGPEFLTYFQNEAQLEKSRLLSDRFSAERPKGSFSTLEIQRTEQGDSAMYLCASIKSGMTGELFFGEGSRLTVL.

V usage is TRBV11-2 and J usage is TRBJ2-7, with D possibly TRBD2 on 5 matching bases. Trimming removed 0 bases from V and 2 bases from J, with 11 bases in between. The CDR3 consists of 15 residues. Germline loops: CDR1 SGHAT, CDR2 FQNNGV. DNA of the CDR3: TGTGCCAGCAGCTTAGAGCTAGCAGCAACCTACGAGCAGTACTTC. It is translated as CASSLELAATYEQYF.

The CDR3 DNA is TGTGCCAGCAGGGAGAGCGGGGGGGACAATGAGCAGTTCTTC. Residues: CASRESGGDNEQFF. The chain links TRBV2 to TRBJ2-1; 10 bases are a match to TRBD2. The J segment lost 5 bases and the V segment lost 6 bases, leaving 4 bases of the junction unmatched. This CDR3 is 14 amino acids long. Germline values: CDR1 SNHLY, CDR2 FYNNEI.

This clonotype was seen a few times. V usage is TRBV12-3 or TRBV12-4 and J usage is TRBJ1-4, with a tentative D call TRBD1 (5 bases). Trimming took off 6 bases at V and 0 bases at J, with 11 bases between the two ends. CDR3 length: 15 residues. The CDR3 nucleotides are TGTGCCAGCAGCGGAAGGGGCGCAACTAATGAAAAACTGTTTTTT. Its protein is CASSGRGATNEKLFF.

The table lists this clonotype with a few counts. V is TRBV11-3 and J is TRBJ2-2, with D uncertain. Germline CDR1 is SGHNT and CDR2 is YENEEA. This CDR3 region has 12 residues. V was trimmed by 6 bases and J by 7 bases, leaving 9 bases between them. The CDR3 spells CASSYRIGELFF. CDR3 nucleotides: TGTGCCAGCAGTTACCGTATCGGGGAGCTGTTTTTT. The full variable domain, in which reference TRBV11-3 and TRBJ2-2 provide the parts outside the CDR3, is EAGVVQSPRYKIIEKKQPVAFWCNPISGHNTLYWYLQNLGQGPELLIRYENEEAVDDSQLPKDRFSAERLKGVDSTLKIQPAELGDSAVYLCASSYRIGELFFGEGSRLTVL.

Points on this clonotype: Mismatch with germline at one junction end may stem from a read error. The CDR3, as DNA: TGTGCCAGCAGTTACACAGGGGGCCCTTTTGGCTACACCTTC. As protein: CASSYTGGPFGYTF. The chain couples TRBV10-3 to TRBJ1-2; 9 bases line up with TRBD1. The CDR3 is 14 amino acids. Germline values: CDR1 ENHRY, CDR2 SYGVKD.

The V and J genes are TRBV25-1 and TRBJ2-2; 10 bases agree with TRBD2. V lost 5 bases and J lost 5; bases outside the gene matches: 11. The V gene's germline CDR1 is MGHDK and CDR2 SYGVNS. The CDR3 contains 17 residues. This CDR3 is CASSPNPSGRGTGELFF. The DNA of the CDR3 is TGTGCCAGCAGTCCTAACCCTAGCGGGAGAGGGACCGGGGAGCTGTTTTTT.

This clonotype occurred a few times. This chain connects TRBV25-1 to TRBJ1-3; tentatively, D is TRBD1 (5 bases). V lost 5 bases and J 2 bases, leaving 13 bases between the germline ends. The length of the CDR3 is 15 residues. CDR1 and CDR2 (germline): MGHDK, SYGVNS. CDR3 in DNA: TGTGCCAGCAGTCTTACCACAGGTGCTGGAAACACCATATATTTT. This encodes CASSLTTGAGNTIYF.

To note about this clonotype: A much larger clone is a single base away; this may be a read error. CDR3: CATSRGTGKGYTF. In nucleotides, the CDR3 is TGTGCCACCAGCAGAGGGACAGGGAAGGGCTACACCTTC. The chain couples TRBV15 to TRBJ1-2; TRBD1 matches 8 bases. The length of the CDR3 is 13 residues. CDR1 LNHNV and CDR2 YYDKDF come from the germline V gene (reference sequence). Germline trimming cut 1 base from V and 8 bases from J; bases unmatched to any gene: 3.

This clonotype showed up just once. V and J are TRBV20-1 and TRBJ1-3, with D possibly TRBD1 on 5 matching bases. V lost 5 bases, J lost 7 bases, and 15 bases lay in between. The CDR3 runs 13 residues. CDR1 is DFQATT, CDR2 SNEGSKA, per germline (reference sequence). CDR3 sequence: CSAWRGGRNTIYF. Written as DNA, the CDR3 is TGCAGTGCTTGGCGGGGGGGTCGGAACACCATATATTTT.

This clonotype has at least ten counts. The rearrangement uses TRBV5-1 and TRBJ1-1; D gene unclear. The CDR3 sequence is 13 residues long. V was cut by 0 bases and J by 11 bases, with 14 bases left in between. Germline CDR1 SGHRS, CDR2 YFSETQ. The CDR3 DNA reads TGCGCCAGCAGCTTGGAGGGTAGGAGCCTGGCTTTCTTT. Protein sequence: CASSLEGRSLAFF.

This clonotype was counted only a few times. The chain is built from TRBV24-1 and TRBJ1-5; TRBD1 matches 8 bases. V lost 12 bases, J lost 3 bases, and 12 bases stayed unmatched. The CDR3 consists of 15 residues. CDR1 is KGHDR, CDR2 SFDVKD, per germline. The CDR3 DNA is TGTGCCTGGAGTGTGAGGGACAGGCACAATCAGCCCCAGCATTTT. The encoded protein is CAWSVRDRHNQPQHF.

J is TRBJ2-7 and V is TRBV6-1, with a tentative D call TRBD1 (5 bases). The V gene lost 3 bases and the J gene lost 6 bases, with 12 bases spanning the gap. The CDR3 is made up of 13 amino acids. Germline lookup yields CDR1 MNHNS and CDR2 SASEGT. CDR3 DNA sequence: TGTGCCAGCAGTGATCTAGGGGTGACCGAGCAGTACTTC. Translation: CASSDLGVTEQYF.

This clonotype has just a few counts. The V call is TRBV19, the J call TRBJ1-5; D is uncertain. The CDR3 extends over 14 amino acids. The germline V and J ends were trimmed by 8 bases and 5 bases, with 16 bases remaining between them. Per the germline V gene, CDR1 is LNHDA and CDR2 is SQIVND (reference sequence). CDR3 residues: CASSNRGPDQPQHF. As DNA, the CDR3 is TGTGCCAGTTCGAACCGAGGACCCGATCAGCCCCAGCATTTT.